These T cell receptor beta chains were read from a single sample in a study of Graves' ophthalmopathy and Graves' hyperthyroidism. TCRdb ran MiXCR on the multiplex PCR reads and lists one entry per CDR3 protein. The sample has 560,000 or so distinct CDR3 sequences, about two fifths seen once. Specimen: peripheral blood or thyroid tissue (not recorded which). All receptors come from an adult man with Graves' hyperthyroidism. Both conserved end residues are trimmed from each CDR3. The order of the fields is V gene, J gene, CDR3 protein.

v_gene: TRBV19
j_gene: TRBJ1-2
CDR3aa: ASSTLKTGEYGYT

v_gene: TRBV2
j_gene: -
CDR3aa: TSSSGTGMNTQY

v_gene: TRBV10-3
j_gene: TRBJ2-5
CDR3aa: AISDLGLAAETQY

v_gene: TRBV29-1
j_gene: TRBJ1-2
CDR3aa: SVGPGGANYGYT

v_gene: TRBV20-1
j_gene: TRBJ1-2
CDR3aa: SVPGAEQNYGYT

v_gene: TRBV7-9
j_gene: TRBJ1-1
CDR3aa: ASSLVQGVMNTEAF

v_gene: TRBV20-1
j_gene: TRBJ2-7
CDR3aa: SAHLTSSGTAEQY

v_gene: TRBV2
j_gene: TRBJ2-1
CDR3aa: ASSVRRAGGYNEQF

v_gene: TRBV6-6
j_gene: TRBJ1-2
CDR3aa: ASKPVGANYGYT

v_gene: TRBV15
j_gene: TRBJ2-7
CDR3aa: ATSVGLASSYEQY

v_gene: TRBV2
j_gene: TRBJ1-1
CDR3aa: ASSDIGPGWSEAF

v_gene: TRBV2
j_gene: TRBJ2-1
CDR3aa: ASRLTSGGSEQF

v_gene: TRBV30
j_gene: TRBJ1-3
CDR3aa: AWMGGMYGNTIY

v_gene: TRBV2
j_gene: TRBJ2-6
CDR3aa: ASRAGNSGANVLT

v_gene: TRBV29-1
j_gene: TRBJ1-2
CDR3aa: SVQAGQGNGYT

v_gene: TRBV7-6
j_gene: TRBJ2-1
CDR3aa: ASSRAGGHNEQF

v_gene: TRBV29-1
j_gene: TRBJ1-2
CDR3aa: SVRGTGGWSYGYT

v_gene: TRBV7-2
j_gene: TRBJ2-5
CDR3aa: ASSLKREGETQY

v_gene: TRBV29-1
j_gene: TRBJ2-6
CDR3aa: SAAGGQGSSGANVLT

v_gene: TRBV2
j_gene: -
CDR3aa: ASSEGRDEQF

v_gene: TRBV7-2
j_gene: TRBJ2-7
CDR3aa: ASSFFEGYEQY

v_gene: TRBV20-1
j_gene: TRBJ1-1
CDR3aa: SARNPLTGSAEAF

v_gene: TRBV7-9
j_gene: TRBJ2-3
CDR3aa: ASSPRGDTQY

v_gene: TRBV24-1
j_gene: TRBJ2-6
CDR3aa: ATAAAGQGQANVLT

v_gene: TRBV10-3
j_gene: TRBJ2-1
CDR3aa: AIGPGGVEQF

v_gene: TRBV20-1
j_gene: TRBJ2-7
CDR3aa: SARGSGTEQY

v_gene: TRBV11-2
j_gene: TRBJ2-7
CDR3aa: ASSSQAGGTSAYEQY

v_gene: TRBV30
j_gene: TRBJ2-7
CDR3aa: AWSDTVEQY

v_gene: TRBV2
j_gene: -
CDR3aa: ASRLAGQF

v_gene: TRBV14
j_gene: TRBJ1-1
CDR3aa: ASSQDVNTEAF

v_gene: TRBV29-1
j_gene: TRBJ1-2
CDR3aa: SQAQGNYGYT

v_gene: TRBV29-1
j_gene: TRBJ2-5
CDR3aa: SVGLWGETQY

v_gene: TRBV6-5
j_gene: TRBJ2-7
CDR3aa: ASTERGYGSYEQY

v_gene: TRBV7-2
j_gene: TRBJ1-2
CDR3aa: ASSLVGTQTNYGYT

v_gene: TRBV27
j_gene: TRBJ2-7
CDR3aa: ASSLVASGSYEQY

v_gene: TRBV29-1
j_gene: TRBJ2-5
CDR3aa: SVGLAVGETQY

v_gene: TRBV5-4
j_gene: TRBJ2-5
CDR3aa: ASSFGGAEQETQY

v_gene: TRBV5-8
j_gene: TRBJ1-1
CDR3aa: ASSLQGQINTEAF

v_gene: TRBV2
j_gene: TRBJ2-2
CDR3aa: ASGWRGSTGELF

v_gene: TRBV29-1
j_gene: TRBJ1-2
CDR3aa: SVGHGQDYGYT

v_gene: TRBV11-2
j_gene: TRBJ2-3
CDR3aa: ASSLALGRTQY

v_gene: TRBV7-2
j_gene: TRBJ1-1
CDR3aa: ASSLNGLGQAF

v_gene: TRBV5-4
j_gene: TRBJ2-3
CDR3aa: ASSFGRTSTDTQY

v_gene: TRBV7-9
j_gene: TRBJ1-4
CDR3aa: ASRRTGLDEKLF

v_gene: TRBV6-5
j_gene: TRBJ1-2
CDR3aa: ASSYLGNYGYT

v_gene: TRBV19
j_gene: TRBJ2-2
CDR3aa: ASRDRENTGELF

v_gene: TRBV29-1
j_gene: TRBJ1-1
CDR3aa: SAQTGVAGLRGEAF

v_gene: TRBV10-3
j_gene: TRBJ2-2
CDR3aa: AIRSASGKNTGELF

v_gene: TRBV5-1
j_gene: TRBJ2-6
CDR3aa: ASSFTGIQGSGANVLT

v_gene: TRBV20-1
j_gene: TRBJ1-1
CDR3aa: SAVTGGGFTEAF

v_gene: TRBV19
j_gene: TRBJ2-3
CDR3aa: ASTKTSLGFTDTQY